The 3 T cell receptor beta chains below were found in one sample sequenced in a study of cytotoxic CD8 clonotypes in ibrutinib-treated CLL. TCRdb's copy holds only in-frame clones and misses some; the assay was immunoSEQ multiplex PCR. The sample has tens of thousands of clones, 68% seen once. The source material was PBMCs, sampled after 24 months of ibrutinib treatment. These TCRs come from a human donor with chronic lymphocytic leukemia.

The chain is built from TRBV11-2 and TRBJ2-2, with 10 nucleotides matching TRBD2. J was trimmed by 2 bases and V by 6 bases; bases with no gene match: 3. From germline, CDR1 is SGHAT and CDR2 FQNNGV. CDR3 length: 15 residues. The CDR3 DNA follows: TGTGCCAGCAGACGGACTAGCGGAAACACCGGGGAGCTGTTTTTT. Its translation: CASRRTSGNTGELFF.

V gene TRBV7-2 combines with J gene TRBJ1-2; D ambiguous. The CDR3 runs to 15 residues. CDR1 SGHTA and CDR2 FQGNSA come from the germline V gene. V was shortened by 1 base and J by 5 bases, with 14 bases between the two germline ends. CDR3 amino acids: CASSLVGAETYGYTF. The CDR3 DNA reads TGTGCCAGCAGCTTAGTAGGAGCCGAAACGTATGGCTACACCTTC.

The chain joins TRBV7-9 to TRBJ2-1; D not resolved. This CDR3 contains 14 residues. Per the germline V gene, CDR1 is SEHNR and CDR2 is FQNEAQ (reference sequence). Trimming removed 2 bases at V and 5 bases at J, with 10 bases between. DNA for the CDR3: TGTGCCAGCAGCTTAAGGCAGAGCAACAATGAGCAGTTCTTC. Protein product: CASSLRQSNNEQFF.